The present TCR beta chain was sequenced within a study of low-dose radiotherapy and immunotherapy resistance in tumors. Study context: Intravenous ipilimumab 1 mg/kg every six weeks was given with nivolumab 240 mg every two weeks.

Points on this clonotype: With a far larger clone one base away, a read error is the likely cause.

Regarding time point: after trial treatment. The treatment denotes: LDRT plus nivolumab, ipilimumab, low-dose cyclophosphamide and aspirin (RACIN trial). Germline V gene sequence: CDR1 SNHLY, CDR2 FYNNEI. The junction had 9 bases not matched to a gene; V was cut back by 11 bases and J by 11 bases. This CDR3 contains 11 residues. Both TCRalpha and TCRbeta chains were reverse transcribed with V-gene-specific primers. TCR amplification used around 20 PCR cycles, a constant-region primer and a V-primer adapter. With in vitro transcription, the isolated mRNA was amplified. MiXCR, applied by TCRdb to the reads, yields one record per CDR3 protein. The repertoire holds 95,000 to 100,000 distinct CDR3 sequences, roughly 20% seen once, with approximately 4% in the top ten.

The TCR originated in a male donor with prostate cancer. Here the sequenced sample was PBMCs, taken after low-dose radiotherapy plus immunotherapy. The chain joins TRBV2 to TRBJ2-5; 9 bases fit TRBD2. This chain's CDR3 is CAAREGAEQYF. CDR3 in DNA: TGTGCCGCGCGGGAGGGGGCTGAGCAGTACTTC.